Listed below are T cell receptor beta chains from one sample, sequenced in a study of blood T cells in healthy people across ages. TCRdb redid the calling of the 5' RACE reads with MiXCR, one entry per CDR3 protein. The profile shows 540,000 or so distinct CDR3 sequences, 47% of them singletons. The specimen was blood. All receptors derive from a man older than 75 in good health. CDR3s include the opening cysteine and the closing phenylalanine or tryptophan. D genes are given only for firm matches. Rows may omit the clone size; those that give it use once, few, many or a size class.

v_call,j_call,clone_size,d_call,cdr3_nt,cdr3_aa
TRBV20-1,TRBJ1-2,NA,NA,TGCAGTGCTAGGGGAGCCTACGATGGCTACACCTTC,CSARGAYDGYTF
TRBV6-5,TRBJ2-1,NA,NA,TGTGCCAGCAGTTCTCAAGGGCCGGACAATGAGCAGTTCTTC,CASSSQGPDNEQFF
TRBV7-3,TRBJ2-2,NA,NA,TGTGCCAGCAGCTTAAACGGGGCGAACACCGGGGAGCTGTTTTTT,CASSLNGANTGELFF
TRBV7-9,TRBJ2-5,few,TRBD2,TGTGCCAGCAGCCCCACGAGGACTAGCGGAGAGACCCAGTACTTC,CASSPTRTSGETQYF
TRBV6-5,TRBJ1-1,NA,NA,TGTGCCAGCAGTTACTCTGCAGGTAACCAGGACACTGAAGCTTTCTTT,CASSYSAGNQDTEAFF
TRBV20-1,TRBJ2-7,NA,NA,TGCAGTGCCCTCATTCCGGGGGCTTCCTACGAGCAGTACTTC,CSALIPGASYEQYF
TRBV20-1,TRBJ2-7,NA,NA,TGCAGTGCTCAGAGGACTGAATCCTACGAGCAGTACTTC,CSAQRTESYEQYF
TRBV29-1,TRBJ2-7,many,NA,TGCAGCGTTGAAATGGTCGACTACGAGCAGTACTTC,CSVEMVDYEQYF
TRBV20-1,TRBJ2-5,NA,NA,TGCAGTGCTAGAAGCGACCCGGAAGAGACCCAGTACTTC,CSARSDPEETQYF
TRBV6-1,TRBJ1-1,NA,NA,TGTGCCAGCAGGGGGGTGAACACTGAAGCTTTCTTT,CASRGVNTEAFF
TRBV6-5,TRBJ2-7,many,NA,TGTGCCAGCAGTTCCCTTGATTACGAGCAGTACTTC,CASSSLDYEQYF
TRBV11-2,TRBJ2-7,NA,NA,TGTGCCAGCAGCATTAGTAGTCCAGGGGCCTACAATGAGCAGTACTTC,CASSISSPGAYNEQYF
TRBV15,TRBJ2-2,NA,NA,TGTGCCACCAGCTGGGGGGCTAGCGTCAACGGGGAGCTGTTTTTT,CATSWGASVNGELFF
TRBV27,TRBJ2-1,NA,TRBD1,TGTGCCAGCAGTCCCGGGACAGGACATAGGCATGAGCAGTTCTTC,CASSPGTGHRHEQFF
TRBV21-1,TRBJ1-1,few,NA,TGTGCCAGCTTCGGAAAATGGGGCACTGAAGCTTTCTTT,CASFGKWGTEAFF
TRBV4-1,TRBJ1-1,NA,TRBD1,TGCGCCAGCAGCCAGGGACAGGACAGGCACACTGAAGCTTTCTTT,CASSQGQDRHTEAFF
TRBV12-3/TRBV12-4,TRBJ2-3,NA,TRBD2,TGTGTCAGCAGTATCGGGACTAGCGACACAGATACGCAGTATTTT,CVSSIGTSDTDTQYF
TRBV29-1,TRBJ1-2,few,NA,TGCAGCGTTGAAGACGCCCAGTCCTATGGCTACACCTTC,CSVEDAQSYGYTF
TRBV7-3,TRBJ2-3,NA,NA,TGTGCCAGCAGCACGGGTTTCCCTGTCTCGGATACGCAGTATTTT,CASSTGFPVSDTQYF